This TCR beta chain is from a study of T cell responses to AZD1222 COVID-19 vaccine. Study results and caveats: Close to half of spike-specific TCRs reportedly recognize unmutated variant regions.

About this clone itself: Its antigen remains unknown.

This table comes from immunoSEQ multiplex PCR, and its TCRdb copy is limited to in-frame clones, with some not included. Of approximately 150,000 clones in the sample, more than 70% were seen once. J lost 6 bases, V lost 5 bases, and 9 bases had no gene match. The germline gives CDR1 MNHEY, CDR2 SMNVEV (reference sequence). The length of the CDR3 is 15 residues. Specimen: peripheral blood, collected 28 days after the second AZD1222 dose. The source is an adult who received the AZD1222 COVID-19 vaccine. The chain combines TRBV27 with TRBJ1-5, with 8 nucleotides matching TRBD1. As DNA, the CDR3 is TGTGCCAGCAGTATAGGACAGGGTAAGGGTCAGCCCCAGCATTTT. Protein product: CASSIGQGKGQPQHF.